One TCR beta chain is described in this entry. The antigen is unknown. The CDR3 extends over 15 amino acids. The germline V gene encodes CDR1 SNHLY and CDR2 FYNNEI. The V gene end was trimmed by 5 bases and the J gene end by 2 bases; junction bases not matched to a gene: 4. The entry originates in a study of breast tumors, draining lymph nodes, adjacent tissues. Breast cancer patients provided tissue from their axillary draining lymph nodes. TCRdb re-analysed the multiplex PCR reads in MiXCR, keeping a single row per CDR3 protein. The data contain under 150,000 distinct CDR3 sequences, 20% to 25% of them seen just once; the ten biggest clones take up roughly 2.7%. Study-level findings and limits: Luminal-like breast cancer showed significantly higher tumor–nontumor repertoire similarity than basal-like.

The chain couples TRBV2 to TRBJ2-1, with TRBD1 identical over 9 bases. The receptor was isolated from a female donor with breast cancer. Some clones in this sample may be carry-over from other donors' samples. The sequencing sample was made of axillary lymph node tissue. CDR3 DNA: TGTGCCAGCAGTTTCACAGGGGGCACCTACAATGAGCAGTTCTTC. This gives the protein CASSFTGGTYNEQFF.